This T cell receptor beta chain was observed in a study of T-cell memory formation after mild COVID-19. Study-level points and caveats: Shrinking CD4+ clones were chiefly CM and EM; CD8+ ones were chiefly EMRA. Contracting clones, day 15 to 85, had balanced CD4/CD8, and later expanders favored CD4+.

Sample barcodes and UMIs were carried by the TCR alpha and TCR beta cDNA libraries that 5'RACE generated with constant-segment primers. TCRdb fed the 5' RACE reads into MiXCR, producing one record per CDR3 protein. This sample has roughly 160,000 distinct CDR3 sequences, with about 9.9% found just once. Per the germline V gene, CDR1 is DFQATT and CDR2 is SNEGSKA (reference sequence). The CDR3 has 15 amino acids. J lost 3 bases, V lost 1 base, and 5 bases had no gene match. This clonotype was picked up a small number of times. The antigen remains unidentified. Sequenced: PBMCs or a T cell subset sorted from them (not recorded which). The sequence was obtained from a young man who had mild COVID-19 (a few samples of this study predate the infection). Cell type and time point are not known. The chain is built from TRBV20-1 and TRBJ2-3; 9 nucleotides agree with TRBD2. CDR3 in amino acids: CSARVGGGGTDTQYF. CDR3 nucleotides: TGCAGTGCTAGAGTGGGCGGGGGGGGTACAGATACGCAGTATTTT.